This T cell receptor (beta chain) originates from a study of blood T cell repertoires in COVID-19. Assay used: immunoSEQ multiplex PCR; TCRdb lists only in-frame clones, some missing. Of around 300,000 clones listed, more than 75% are singletons. The V gene end was trimmed by 3 bases and the J gene end by 3 bases; junction bases not matched to a gene: 4. This CDR3 region has 15 residues. CDR1 and CDR2 from the germline V gene are KGHSH and LQKENI. This receptor was taken from an older woman in a cohort exposed to, infected with or recovered from COVID-19 (not recorded which). The V call is TRBV18, the J call TRBJ2-7; 11 bases fit TRBD2. Input material: PBMCs or T cells enriched from blood (not recorded which). The CDR3 here is CASSPGLAEVYEQYF. Written as DNA, the CDR3 is TGTGCCAGCTCACCGGGACTAGCGGAGGTCTACGAGCAGTACTTC.